One and the same sample provided the 8 T cell receptor beta chains below, sequenced in a study of blood T cell repertoires in COVID-19 (dated by TCRdb to the early 2020s). Preparation of the library involved the immunoSEQ multiplex PCR assay. TCRdb provides this immuneACCESS table in a form limited to in-frame rearrangements. Some clones are lacking; in checked studies, under half of them reflect an unresolved V gene, and why the rest are absent is not known. The sample records roughly 330,000 clones, around 83% of which are singletons. 1% to 1.5% of the sample belongs to the ten largest clones. Sequencing used peripheral blood. The source of these receptors is a woman between 50 and 59 years old with acute or convalescent COVID-19.

V gene TRBV5-1 combines with J gene TRBJ2-7, with a weak D call TRBD2 (6 bases). V gave up 2 bases and J gave up 2 bases, with 17 bases separating them. The CDR3 is 16 amino acids. CDR1 SGHRS and CDR2 YFSETQ come from the germline V gene. CDR3 protein: CASSFRTGAPPYEQYF. CDR3 DNA sequence: TGCGCCAGCAGCTTCAGGACGGGAGCGCCCCCCTACGAGCAGTACTTC.

The chain recombines TRBV4-3 with TRBJ2-3; D perhaps matches TRBD1 (6 bases). From germline, CDR1 is LGHNA and CDR2 YSLEER. V was pared by 1 base and J by 4 bases, with 15 bases between. This CDR3 contains 16 residues. The CDR3 DNA reads as TGCGCCAGCAGCCAAGCCCAACAGGGCGGGCCAGATACGCAGTATTTT. Its protein product is CASSQAQQGGPDTQYF.

This clone was detected only once. The rearrangement joins TRBV18 to TRBJ1-4; the D gene is possibly TRBD1 (6 bases). Germline V gene sequence: CDR1 KGHSH, CDR2 LQKENI. The CDR3 loop spans 16 amino acids. The germline V and J ends were trimmed by 0 bases and 5 bases, with 13 bases remaining between them. CDR3 loop: CASSPPGAGANEKLFF. CDR3 nucleotides: TGTGCCAGCTCACCACCAGGCGCAGGGGCAAATGAAAAACTGTTTTTT.

J is TRBJ2-3 and V is TRBV29-1, with no clear D. CDR3 length equals 15 residues. The germline gives CDR1 SQVTM, CDR2 ANQGSEA. Trimming removed 6 bases from V and 1 base from J, with 17 bases in between. This chain's CDR3 is CSVVIGSRGTDTQYF. The CDR3 DNA follows: TGCAGCGTCGTGATCGGCAGTCGGGGCACAGATACGCAGTATTTT.

The genes are TRBV7-9 and TRBJ1-3, with D perhaps TRBD1 (6 bases). V was cut by 8 bases and J by 4 bases, with 15 bases left in between. Germline V gene lookup returns CDR1 SEHNR and CDR2 FQNEAQ (reference sequence). CDR3 length: 14 residues. The CDR3 DNA is TGTGCCAGCTCAACAGGGACGGGAGGAAACACCATATATTTT. Its protein is CASSTGTGGNTIYF.

The rearrangement uses TRBV6-6 and TRBJ2-3; 13 nucleotides line up with TRBD2. V lost 5 bases and J lost 1; bases outside the gene matches: 6. There are 17 residues in the CDR3. Germline V gene sequence: CDR1 MNHNY, CDR2 SVGAGI (reference sequence). CDR3 in DNA: TGTGCCAGCAGTCGACTAGCGGGAGGTGAAGGCACAGATACGCAGTATTTT. This translates into CASSRLAGGEGTDTQYF.

V usage is TRBV5-5 and J usage is TRBJ1-1; D uncertain. Trimming removed 2 bases from V and 9 bases from J, with 14 bases in between. Germline V gene data show CDR1 as SGHKS and CDR2 as YYEKEE (reference sequence). This CDR3 comprises 13 residues. CDR3 DNA: TGTGCCAGCAGCTTTAGTAGAGAGTCTAAAGCTTTCTTT. This codes for CASSFSRESKAFF.

This clone was detected only once. CDR3 nucleotide sequence: TGTGCCAGCAGCCTGGGGGGGGGTGCGGCCGGGGCCAACGTCCTGACTTTC. Translating gives CASSLGGGAAGANVLTF. The J gene is TRBJ2-6, the V gene TRBV5-4; 7 nucleotides agree with TRBD2. Trimming removed 4 bases from V and 4 bases from J; junction bases left unmatched: 11. There are 17 residues in the CDR3. Germline CDR1 is SGHNT and CDR2 is YYREEE (reference sequence).